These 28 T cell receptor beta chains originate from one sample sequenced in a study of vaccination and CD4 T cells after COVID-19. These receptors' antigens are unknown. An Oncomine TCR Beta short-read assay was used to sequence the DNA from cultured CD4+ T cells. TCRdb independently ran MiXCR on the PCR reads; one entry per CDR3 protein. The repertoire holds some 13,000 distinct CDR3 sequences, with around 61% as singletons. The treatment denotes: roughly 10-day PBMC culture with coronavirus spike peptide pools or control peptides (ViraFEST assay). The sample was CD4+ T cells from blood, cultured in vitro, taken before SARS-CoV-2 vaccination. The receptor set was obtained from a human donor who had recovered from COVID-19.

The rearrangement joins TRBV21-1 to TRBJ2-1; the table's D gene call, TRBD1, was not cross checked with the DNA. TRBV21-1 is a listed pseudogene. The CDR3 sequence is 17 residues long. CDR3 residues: CASSIRRDRVHYNEQFF. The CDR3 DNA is TGTGCCAGCAGCATAAGACGGGACAGGGTTCACTACAATGAGCAGTTCTTC.

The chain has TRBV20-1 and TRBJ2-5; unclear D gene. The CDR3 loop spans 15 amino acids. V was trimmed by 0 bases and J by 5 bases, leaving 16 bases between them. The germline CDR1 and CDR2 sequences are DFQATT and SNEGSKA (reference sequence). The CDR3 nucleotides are TGCAGTGCTAGAGATTATCTTTCGGGTGCGGAGACCCAGTACTTC. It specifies CSARDYLSGAETQYF.

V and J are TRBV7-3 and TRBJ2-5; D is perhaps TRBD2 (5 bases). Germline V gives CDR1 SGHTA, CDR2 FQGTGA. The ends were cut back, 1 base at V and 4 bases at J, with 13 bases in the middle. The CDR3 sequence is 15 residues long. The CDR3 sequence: CASSLSGIGVETQYF. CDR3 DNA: TGTGCCAGCAGCTTAAGTGGGATCGGGGTAGAGACCCAGTACTTC.

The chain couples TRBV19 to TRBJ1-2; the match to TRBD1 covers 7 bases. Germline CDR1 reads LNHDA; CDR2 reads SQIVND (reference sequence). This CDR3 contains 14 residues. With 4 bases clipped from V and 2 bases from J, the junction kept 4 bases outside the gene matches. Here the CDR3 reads CASSKEGANYGYTF. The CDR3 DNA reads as TGTGCCAGTAGTAAGGAGGGGGCCAACTATGGCTACACCTTC. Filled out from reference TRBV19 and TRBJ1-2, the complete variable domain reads DGGITQSPKYLFRKEGQNVTLSCEQNLNHDAMYWYRQDPGQGLRLIYYSQIVNDFQKGDIAEGYSVSREKKESFPLTVTSAQKNPTAFYLCASSKEGANYGYTFGSGTRLTVV.

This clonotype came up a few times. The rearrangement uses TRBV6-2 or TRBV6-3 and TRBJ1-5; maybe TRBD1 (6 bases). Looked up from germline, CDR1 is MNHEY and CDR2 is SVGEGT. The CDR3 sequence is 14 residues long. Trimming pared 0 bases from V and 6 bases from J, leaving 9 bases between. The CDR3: CASSYSTGTQPQHF. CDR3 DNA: TGTGCCAGCAGTTACTCGACAGGCACTCAGCCCCAGCATTTT.

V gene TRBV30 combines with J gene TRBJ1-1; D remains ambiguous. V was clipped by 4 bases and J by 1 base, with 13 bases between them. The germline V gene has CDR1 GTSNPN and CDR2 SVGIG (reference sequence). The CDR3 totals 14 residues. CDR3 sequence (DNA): TGTGCCTGGACCCCCCCCGGGCAGAACACTGAAGCTTTCTTT. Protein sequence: CAWTPPGQNTEAFF.

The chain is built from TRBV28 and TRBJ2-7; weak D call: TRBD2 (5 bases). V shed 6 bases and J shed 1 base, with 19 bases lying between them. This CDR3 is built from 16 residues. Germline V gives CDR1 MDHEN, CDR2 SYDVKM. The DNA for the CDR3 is TGTGCCAGCAGCCTTCGGAGGACGGAACCATCCTACGAGCAGTACTTC. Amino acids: CASSLRRTEPSYEQYF. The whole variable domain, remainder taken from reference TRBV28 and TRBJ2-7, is DVKVTQSSRYLVKRTGEKVFLECVQDMDHENMFWYRQDPGLGLRLIYFSYDVKMKEKGDIPEGYSVSREKKERFSLILESASTNQTSMYLCASSLRRTEPSYEQYFGPGTRLTVT.

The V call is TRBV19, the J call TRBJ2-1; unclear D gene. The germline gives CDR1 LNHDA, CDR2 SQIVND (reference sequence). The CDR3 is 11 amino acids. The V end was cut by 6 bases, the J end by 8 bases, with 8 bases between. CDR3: CASSLTYEQFF. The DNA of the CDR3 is TGTGCCAGTAGCCTGACCTATGAGCAGTTCTTC.

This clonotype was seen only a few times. DNA of the CDR3: TGCAGTGCTAGGAGGGGTTATAGCAATCAGCCCCAGCATTTT. Protein: CSARRGYSNQPQHF. This chain links TRBV20-1 with TRBJ1-5, with D possibly matching TRBD1 (5 bases). The CDR3 loop spans 14 amino acids. Germline values: CDR1 DFQATT, CDR2 SNEGSKA (reference sequence). V lost 3 bases, J lost 0 bases, and 9 bases lay in between.

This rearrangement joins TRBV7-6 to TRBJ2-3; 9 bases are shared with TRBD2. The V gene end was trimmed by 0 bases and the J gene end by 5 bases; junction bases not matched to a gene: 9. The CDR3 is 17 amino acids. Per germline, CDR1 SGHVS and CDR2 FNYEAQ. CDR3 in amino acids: CASSLAGLAGQKDTQYF. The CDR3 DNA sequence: TGTGCCAGCAGCTTAGCGGGCCTAGCGGGGCAGAAAGATACGCAGTATTTT.

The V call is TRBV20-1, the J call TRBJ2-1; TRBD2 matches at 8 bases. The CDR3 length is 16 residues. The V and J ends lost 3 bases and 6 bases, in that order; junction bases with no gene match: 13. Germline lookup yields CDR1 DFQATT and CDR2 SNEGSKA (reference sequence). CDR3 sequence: CSASERASGRINEQFF. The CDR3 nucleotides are TGCAGTGCTAGCGAGAGGGCAAGCGGGAGAATCAATGAGCAGTTCTTC.

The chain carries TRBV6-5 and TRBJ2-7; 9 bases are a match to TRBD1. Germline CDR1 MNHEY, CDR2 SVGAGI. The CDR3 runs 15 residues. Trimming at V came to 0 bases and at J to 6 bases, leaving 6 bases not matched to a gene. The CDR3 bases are TGTGCCAGCAGTTACTCCCGGGACAGGGTTTTCGAGCAGTACTTC. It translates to CASSYSRDRVFEQYF.

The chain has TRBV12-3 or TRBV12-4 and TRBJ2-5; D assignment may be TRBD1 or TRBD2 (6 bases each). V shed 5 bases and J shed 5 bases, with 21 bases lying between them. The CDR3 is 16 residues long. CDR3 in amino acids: CASSGGTSDGGETQYF. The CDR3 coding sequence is TGTGCCAGCAGTGGGGGGACATCCGATGGAGGGGAGACCCAGTACTTC.

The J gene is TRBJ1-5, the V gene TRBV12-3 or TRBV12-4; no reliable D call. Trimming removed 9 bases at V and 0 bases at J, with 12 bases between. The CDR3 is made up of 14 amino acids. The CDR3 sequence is CASNMGYSNQPQHF. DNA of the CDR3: TGTGCCAGTAATATGGGTTATAGCAATCAGCCCCAGCATTTT.

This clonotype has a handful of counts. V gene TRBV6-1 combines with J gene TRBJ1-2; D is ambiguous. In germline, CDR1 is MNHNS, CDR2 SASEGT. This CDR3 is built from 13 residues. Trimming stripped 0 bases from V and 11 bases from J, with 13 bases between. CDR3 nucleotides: TGTGCCAGCAGTGAAGCTTGGGAATCGAGGTACACCTTC. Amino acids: CASSEAWESRYTF.

The CDR3 is CASSLWGSLAKNIQYF. Here the CDR3 DNA reads TGTGCCAGCAGTTTATGGGGTAGTCTAGCCAAAAACATTCAGTACTTC. This chain joins TRBV28 and TRBJ2-4, with D uncertain. Germline V CDR1 and CDR2: MDHEN, SYDVKM. CDR3 size: 16 residues. Trimming removed 0 bases from V and 0 bases from J, with 9 bases in between.

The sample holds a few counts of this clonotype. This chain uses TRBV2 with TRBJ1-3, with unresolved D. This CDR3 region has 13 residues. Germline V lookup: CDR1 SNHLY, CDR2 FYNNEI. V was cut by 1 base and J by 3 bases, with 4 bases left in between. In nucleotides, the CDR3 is TGTGCCAGCAGTGAAGGGTATGGAAACACCATATATTTT. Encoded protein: CASSEGYGNTIYF.

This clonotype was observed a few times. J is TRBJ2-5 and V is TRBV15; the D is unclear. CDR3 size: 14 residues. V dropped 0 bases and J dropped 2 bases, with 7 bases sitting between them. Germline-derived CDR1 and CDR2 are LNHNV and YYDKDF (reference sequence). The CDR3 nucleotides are TGTGCCACCAGCAGAGATACCGCACAAGAGACCCAGTACTTC. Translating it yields CATSRDTAQETQYF.

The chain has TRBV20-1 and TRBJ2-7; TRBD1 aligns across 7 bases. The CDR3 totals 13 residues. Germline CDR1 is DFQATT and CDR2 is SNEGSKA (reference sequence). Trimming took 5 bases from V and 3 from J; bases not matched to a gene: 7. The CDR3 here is CSAPRDSFYEQYF. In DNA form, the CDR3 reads TGCAGTGCTCCCCGGGACAGTTTCTACGAGCAGTACTTC.

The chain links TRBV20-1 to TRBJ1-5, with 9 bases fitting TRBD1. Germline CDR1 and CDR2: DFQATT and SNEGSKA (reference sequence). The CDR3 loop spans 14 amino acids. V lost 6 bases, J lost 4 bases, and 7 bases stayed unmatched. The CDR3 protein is CSAGTGRENQPQHF. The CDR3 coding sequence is TGCAGTGCGGGGACAGGGAGGGAGAATCAGCCCCAGCATTTT.

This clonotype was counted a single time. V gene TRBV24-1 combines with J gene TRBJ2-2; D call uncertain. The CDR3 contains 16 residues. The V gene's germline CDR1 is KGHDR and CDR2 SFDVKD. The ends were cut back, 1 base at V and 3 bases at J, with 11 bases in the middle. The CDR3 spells CATSDFDARDTGELFF. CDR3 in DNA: TGTGCCACCAGTGATTTTGATGCCCGCGACACCGGGGAGCTGTTTTTT.

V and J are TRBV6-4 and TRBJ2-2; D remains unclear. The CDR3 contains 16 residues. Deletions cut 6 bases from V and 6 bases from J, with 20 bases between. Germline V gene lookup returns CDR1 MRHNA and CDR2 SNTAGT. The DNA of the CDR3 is TGTGCCAGCAGAAAGAAAAGCGTCCCCGACGCCGGGGAGCTGTTTTTT. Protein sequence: CASRKKSVPDAGELFF.

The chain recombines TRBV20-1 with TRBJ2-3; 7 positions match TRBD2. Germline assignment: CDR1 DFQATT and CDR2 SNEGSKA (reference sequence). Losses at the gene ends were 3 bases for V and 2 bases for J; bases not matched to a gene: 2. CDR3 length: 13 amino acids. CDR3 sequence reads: CSASGDYTDTQYF. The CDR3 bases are TGCAGTGCTAGTGGGGACTACACAGATACGCAGTATTTT.

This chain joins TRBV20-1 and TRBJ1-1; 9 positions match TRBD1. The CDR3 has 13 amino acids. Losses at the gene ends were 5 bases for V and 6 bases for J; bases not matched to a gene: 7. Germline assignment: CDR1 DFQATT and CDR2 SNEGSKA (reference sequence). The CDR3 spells CSAPGQGVSEAFF. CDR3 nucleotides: TGCAGTGCTCCGGGACAGGGTGTTTCTGAAGCTTTCTTT.

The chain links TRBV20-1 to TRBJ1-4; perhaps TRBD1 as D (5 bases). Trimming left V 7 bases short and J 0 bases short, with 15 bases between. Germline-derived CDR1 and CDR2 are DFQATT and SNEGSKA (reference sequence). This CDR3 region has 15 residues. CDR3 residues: CSGSPGTATNEKLFF. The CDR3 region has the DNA TGCAGTGGTAGCCCAGGGACGGCAACTAATGAAAAACTGTTTTTT.

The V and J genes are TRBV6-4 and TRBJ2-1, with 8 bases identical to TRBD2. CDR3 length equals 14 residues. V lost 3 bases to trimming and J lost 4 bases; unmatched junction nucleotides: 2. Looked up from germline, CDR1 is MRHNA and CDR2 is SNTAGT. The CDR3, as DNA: TGTGCCAGCAGTGAGGCTAGCGGGTACAATGAGCAGTTCTTC. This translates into CASSEASGYNEQFF.

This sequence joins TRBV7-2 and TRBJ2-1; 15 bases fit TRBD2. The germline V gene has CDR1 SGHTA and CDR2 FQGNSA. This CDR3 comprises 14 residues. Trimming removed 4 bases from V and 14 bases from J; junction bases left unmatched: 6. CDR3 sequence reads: CASSSGLAGGNKFF. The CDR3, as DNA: TGTGCCAGCAGCTCAGGACTAGCGGGAGGGAATAAGTTCTTC. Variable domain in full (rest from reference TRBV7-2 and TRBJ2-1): GAGVSQSPSNKVTEKGKDVELRCDPISGHTALYWYRQSLGQGLEFLIYFQGNSAPDKSGLPSDRFSAERTGGSVSTLTIQRTQQEDSAVYLCASSSGLAGGNKFFGPGTRLTVL.

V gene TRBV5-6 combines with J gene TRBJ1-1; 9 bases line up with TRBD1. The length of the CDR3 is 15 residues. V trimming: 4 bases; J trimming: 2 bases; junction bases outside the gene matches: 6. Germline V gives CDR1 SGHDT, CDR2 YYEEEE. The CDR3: CASSLQGAPNTEAFF. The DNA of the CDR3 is TGTGCCAGCAGCCTACAGGGGGCCCCTAACACTGAAGCTTTCTTT.